The clone carrying this TCR beta chain was observed a single time. The antigen is unknown. The data derive from a study of cytomegalovirus exposure and HLA in healthy donors. About the research overall: Prior work identified 117 million unique TCR beta sequences in roughly 180 million T cells.

60 Vbeta and 13 Jbeta primers were used in PCR. Only in-frame clones appear in the TCRdb table, and some are missing; sequencing was by immunoSEQ multiplex PCR. The data hold fewer than 85,000 clones, with about 70% observed a single time. Points from the study as a whole: Further analysis was carried out later, and it showed several of the most significant clusters appearing linked to common viral pathogens. An analysis that came later showed most CMV-associated TCR beta chains appearing HLA-restricted.

Per germline, CDR1 MNHNS and CDR2 SASEGT. Germline trimming cut 5 bases from V and 3 bases from J; bases unmatched to any gene: 5. This CDR3 has 14 amino acids. This sequence originates from a male donor in good health and CMV-seropositive. Material for sequencing was PBMCs. The V gene is TRBV6-1, the J gene TRBJ2-7; 9 bases are shared with TRBD1. The CDR3 sequence: CASSRGQGGYEQYF. The CDR3 nucleotides read TGTGCCAGCAGTAGGGGACAGGGAGGCTACGAGCAGTACTTC.